The 10 T cell receptor beta chains below were found in one sample sequenced in a study of PD-L1 blockade in urothelial cancer. TCRdb's copy holds only in-frame clones and misses some; the assay was immunoSEQ multiplex PCR. The sample yields about 39,000 clones, approximately 84% seen once. Specified time point: peripheral blood 6 weeks after treatment start. Sequences were derived from PBMCs, sampled around atezolizumab (anti-PD-L1) treatment. The receptors shown here come from a man aged 40-49 years with urothelial cancer.

The gene calls are TRBV11-3 and TRBJ2-1; 7 bases match TRBD2. Germline CDR1 reads SGHNT; CDR2 reads YENEEA. Losses at the gene ends were 5 bases for V and 10 bases for J; bases not matched to a gene: 11. The CDR3 covers 14 residues. CDR3 in amino acids: CASSILPGEGEQFF. DNA of the CDR3: TGTGCCAGCAGCATCCTTCCGGGGGAGGGCGAGCAGTTCTTC.

The chain carries TRBV6-4 and TRBJ2-5; maybe TRBD2 (5 bases). The CDR3 runs 15 residues. In germline, CDR1 is MRHNA, CDR2 SNTAGT. Trimming removed 6 bases from V and 1 base from J, with 15 bases in between. The CDR3 bases are TGTGCCAGCAGCCGACACCCGGGAACCCAAGAGACCCAGTACTTC. Amino acids: CASSRHPGTQETQYF.

The chain combines TRBV19 with TRBJ1-4, with D uncertain. The CDR3 length is 15 residues. V lost 8 bases and J lost 0, with 13 bases in between. The germline V gene encodes CDR1 LNHDA and CDR2 SQIVND (reference sequence). CDR3 sequence: CASGRGIATNEKLFF. The CDR3 nucleotides read TGTGCCAGTGGTCGGGGTATTGCAACTAATGAAAAACTGTTTTTT. Using reference TRBV19 and TRBJ1-4 for the parts outside the CDR3, the full variable domain is DGGITQSPKYLFRKEGQNVTLSCEQNLNHDAMYWYRQDPGQGLRLIYYSQIVNDFQKGDIAEGYSVSREKKESFPLTVTSAQKNPTAFYLCASGRGIATNEKLFFGSGTQLSVL.

The chain has TRBV2 and TRBJ2-7; 10 bases agree with TRBD1. CDR1 is SNHLY, CDR2 FYNNEI, per germline. The CDR3 totals 15 residues. With V trimmed by 2 bases and J by 2 bases, 3 bases remained unmatched. CDR3 DNA sequence: TGTGCCAGCAGTGAATTGGGGACAGGGGCCTACGAGCAGTACTTC. This sequence encodes CASSELGTGAYEQYF. The full variable domain, rest sourced from reference TRBV2 and TRBJ2-7, is EPEVTQTPSHQVTQMGQEVILRCVPISNHLYFYWYRQILGQKVEFLVSFYNNEISEKSEIFDDQFSVERPDGSNFTLKIRSTKLEDSAMYFCASSELGTGAYEQYFGPGTRLTVT.

The genes are TRBV5-5 and TRBJ2-1; 11 bases fit TRBD1. J was trimmed by 4 bases and V by 7 bases; bases with no gene match: 7. The CDR3 is 15 amino acids. The germline V gene encodes CDR1 SGHKS and CDR2 YYEKEE (reference sequence). The CDR3 sequence is CASSSDRGLYNEQFF. Here the CDR3 DNA reads TGTGCCAGCTCCTCGGACAGGGGGCTTTACAATGAGCAGTTCTTC.

CDR3 DNA sequence: TGTGCCAGCAGTCCGGGACAGCCACCTCGGGAGCAGTACTTC. The encoded protein is CASSPGQPPREQYF. This chain uses TRBV28 with TRBJ2-7; 7 nucleotides line up with TRBD1. The CDR3 covers 14 residues. CDR1 and CDR2 from the germline V gene are MDHEN and SYDVKM. V lost 5 bases and J lost 7; bases outside the gene matches: 11.

The V call is TRBV4-2, the J call TRBJ1-2, with no clear D. The CDR3 has 16 residues. V gave up 1 base and J gave up 1 base, with 13 bases separating them. Germline V gene data show CDR1 as LGHNA and CDR2 as YNFKEQ. Here the CDR3 reads CASSQAGGKSNYGYTF. The CDR3 DNA reads as TGTGCCAGCAGCCAAGCGGGAGGGAAGAGTAACTATGGCTACACCTTC.

The chain employs TRBV30 and TRBJ1-2; D might be TRBD1 (6 bases). The V gene lost 4 bases and the J gene lost 0 bases, with 9 bases spanning the gap. Germline V lookup: CDR1 GTSNPN, CDR2 SVGIG (reference sequence). The CDR3 consists of 13 residues. The CDR3 nucleotides are TGTGCCTGGATGAGACAGGCTAACTATGGCTACACCTTC. Translation: CAWMRQANYGYTF.

V usage is TRBV28 and J usage is TRBJ1-1; D remains ambiguous. CDR1 and CDR2 from the germline V gene are MDHEN and SYDVKM. Trimming cost V 6 bases and J 1 base, with 9 bases left between them. This CDR3 has 13 residues. The DNA of the CDR3 is TGTGCCAGCAGCCCCGCCGGGAACACTGAAGCTTTCTTT. Protein sequence: CASSPAGNTEAFF.

This chain uses TRBV2 with TRBJ1-2, with a possible D match to TRBD1 (6 bases). The V end was cut by 4 bases, the J end by 8 bases, with 11 bases between. Germline V gene lookup returns CDR1 SNHLY and CDR2 FYNNEI. There are 12 residues in the CDR3. The CDR3, as DNA: TGTGCCAGCAGTGGCCAGGGGATCGGCTACACCTTC. Amino acid sequence: CASSGQGIGYTF.